The entry below describes one T cell receptor beta chain. The antigen remains unidentified. This entry is derived from a study of T cell responses to AZD1222 COVID-19 vaccine. Whole-study results and caveats: Repertoires in all cases were sampled only once the peak T cell response had passed. The donors showed a predominance of white British ancestry and of females, with possible underestimation of clonal diversity. Reportedly, nearly half the spike-specific TCRs target unmutated variant regions.

Profiling relied on immunoSEQ multiplex PCR, and the TCRdb table lists in-frame clones only, not all of them. The sample records about 85,000 clones, approximately 90% being singletons. There are 14 residues in the CDR3. CDR1 is MDHEN and CDR2 is SYDVKM in the germline V gene. V lost 6 bases and J lost 2; bases outside the gene matches: 7. Sequenced here: peripheral blood, sampled 28 days after the second AZD1222 dose. J is TRBJ2-7 and V is TRBV28; TRBD2 matches at 7 bases. This clonotype was obtained from an adult who received the AZD1222 COVID-19 vaccine. The CDR3: CASSSASGPYEQYF. CDR3 DNA sequence: TGTGCCAGCAGCTCCGCTAGCGGACCCTACGAGCAGTACTTC.